The rows below give T cell receptor beta chains drawn from one sample of a study of early T cells in non-severe SARS-CoV-2 infection. A single record per CDR3 protein comes from TCRdb applying MiXCR to the 5' RACE reads. The sample includes approximately 110,000 distinct CDR3 sequences, about 15% seen only once; the top ten take just over 20%. Sequenced: whole blood. The receptors were gathered from an adult who was a healthcare worker with PCR-confirmed SARS-CoV-2 infection or an uninfected control (not recorded which). Each CDR3 is given with its conserved first and last residue. The D gene is left open where the match is weak. Only part of the rows carry a size: once, few, many, or a class if the clone is expanded.

few,TRBV5-1,-,TRBJ2-3,CASSFFGGEDTQYF,TGCGCCAGCAGCTTTTTTGGGGGTGAAGATACGCAGTATTTT
-,TRBV7-6,-,TRBJ2-7,CASSLEGRAAYEQYF,TGTGCCAGCAGCTTGGAGGGCAGGGCAGCCTACGAGCAGTACTTC
few,TRBV30,TRBD1,TRBJ1-1,CDWSRDRVNTEAFF,TGTGACTGGAGCCGGGACAGGGTGAACACTGAAGCTTTCTTT
few,TRBV28,-,TRBJ1-1,CASSPKGVGAEAFF,TGTGCCAGCAGCCCTAAAGGGGTGGGGGCTGAAGCTTTCTTT
many,TRBV12-3/TRBV12-4,-,TRBJ1-1,CASSFSRGTEAFF,TGTGCCAGCAGTTTTTCGCGGGGTACTGAAGCTTTCTTT
few,TRBV13,-,TRBJ2-2,CASTQGRSPGELFF,TGTGCCAGCACCCAGGGGAGGAGCCCCGGGGAGCTGTTTTTT
few,TRBV20-1,-,TRBJ2-2,CSASRNTGELFF,TGCAGTGCTAGTCGGAACACCGGGGAGCTGTTTTTT
few,TRBV9,-,TRBJ1-5,CASSRQADQPQHF,TGTGCCAGCAGCAGACAGGCGGATCAGCCCCAGCATTTT
-,TRBV29-1,-,TRBJ2-1,CSVNGIINEQFF,TGCAGCGTAAACGGGATTATTAATGAGCAGTTCTTC
-,TRBV19,TRBD2,TRBJ2-1,CASSPLRLAGGSGSSYNEQFF,TGTGCCAGTAGCCCCCTTAGGCTAGCGGGGGGTTCGGGAAGCTCCTACAATGAGCAGTTCTTC
-,TRBV18,-,TRBJ1-5,CASSQASGINQPQHF,TGTGCCAGCTCACAGGCCAGTGGGATCAATCAGCCCCAGCATTTT
few,TRBV15,-,TRBJ1-5,CATSERVNQPQHF,TGTGCCACCAGCGAGAGAGTCAATCAGCCCCAGCATTTT
-,TRBV18,-,TRBJ2-5,CASSPLGSETQYF,TGTGCCAGCTCACCATTGGGGTCAGAGACCCAGTACTTC
-,TRBV4-1,-,TRBJ1-3,CASSQEGGSYQGNTIYF,TGCGCCAGCAGCCAAGAAGGAGGGTCATACCAAGGAAACACCATATATTTT
few,TRBV20-1,TRBD1,TRBJ2-3,CSAKTRDRDTDTQYF,TGCAGTGCAAAGACCAGGGACAGGGACACAGATACGCAGTATTTT
-,TRBV15,-,TRBJ1-5,CATSRDIRYEGFDQPQHF,TGTGCCACCAGCAGAGATATTCGTTACGAGGGTTTTGATCAGCCCCAGCATTTT
-,TRBV6-6,-,TRBJ1-5,CATGGVGSNQPQHF,TGTGCCACCGGGGGCGTTGGTAGCAATCAGCCCCAGCATTTT
many,TRBV5-6,-,TRBJ1-2,CASSLSDPRGDGYTF,TGTGCCAGCAGCTTGTCGGACCCCCGTGGAGATGGCTACACCTTC
few,TRBV5-1,-,TRBJ2-2,CASSLKDHPFGELFF,TGCGCCAGCAGCTTGAAGGACCACCCATTCGGGGAGCTGTTTTTT
few,TRBV6-1,TRBD1,TRBJ1-2,CASSETYATGGYGYTF,TGTGCCAGCAGTGAGACGTACGCAACAGGGGGGTATGGCTACACCTTC
-,TRBV15,-,TRBJ1-3,CATSRTRGPISGNTIYF,TGTGCCACCAGCAGAACGCGGGGACCGATCTCTGGAAACACCATATATTTT
few,TRBV12-3/TRBV12-4,-,TRBJ2-1,CASSPSGGRYNEQFF,TGTGCCAGCAGTCCCTCGGGGGGCCGGTACAATGAGCAGTTCTTC
few,TRBV2,TRBD1,TRBJ1-6,CASTPLEGAGSPLHF,TGTGCCAGCACTCCCCTTGAGGGGGCTGGATCACCCCTCCACTTT
few,TRBV20-1,-,TRBJ2-7,CSARIQGDSKYEQYF,TGCAGTGCTAGAATTCAGGGGGACTCAAAATACGAGCAGTACTTC
many,TRBV27,-,TRBJ1-5,CASSLRGSNQPQHF,TGTGCCAGCAGTTTAAGGGGAAGCAATCAGCCCCAGCATTTT
-,TRBV20-1,-,TRBJ1-6,CSASRSPRDSPLHF,TGCAGTGCTTCCCGATCCCCGAGGGATTCACCCCTCCACTTT
few,TRBV12-3/TRBV12-4,TRBD2,TRBJ2-3,CASSFSSGRTDTQYF,TGTGCCAGCAGTTTCTCTAGCGGGCGCACAGATACGCAGTATTTT
-,TRBV29-1,TRBD2,TRBJ2-1,CSGGGTYNEQFF,TGCAGCGGCGGGGGAACCTACAATGAGCAGTTCTTC
-,TRBV5-1,-,TRBJ1-6,CASRTGDNNSPLHF,TGCGCCAGCAGGACAGGAGACAATAATTCACCCCTCCACTTT
many,TRBV3-1,-,TRBJ2-7,CASSQGSARSYEQYF,TGTGCCAGCAGCCAGGGGAGCGCCCGCTCCTACGAGCAGTACTTC
-,TRBV3-1,-,TRBJ1-2,CASSQEGLFSYGYTF,TGTGCCAGCAGCCAAGAGGGACTTTTCTCCTATGGCTACACCTTC